This passage covers 14 T cell receptor beta chains from one sample sequenced in a study of shared clonotypes between healthy human individuals. Terminally differentiated effector memory CD45RA+ cells were left out of the naive CD8 fraction, which was CD45RO-negative and positively selected for CCR7. Generated by immunoSEQ multiplex PCR, the TCRdb table keeps only in-frame clones and is missing some. The table shows more than 2 million clones, with 93% occurring only once. Input material: naive CD8+ T cells from PBMCs. These receptors were collected from a man between 18 and 29 years old in good health. Some clones in this sample may be carry-over from other donors' samples.

This clone was seen just once. The V and J genes are TRBV10-1 and TRBJ2-1; 7 bases fit TRBD1. Germline lookup yields CDR1 WNHNN and CDR2 SYGVQD (reference sequence). Trimming removed 5 bases from V and 0 bases from J; junction bases left unmatched: 13. The CDR3 extends over 18 amino acids. The CDR3 sequence is CASSYYPRDRGSYNEQFF. The CDR3 DNA reads TGCGCCAGCAGTTACTACCCCCGGGACAGAGGCTCCTACAATGAGCAGTTCTTC.

This chain connects TRBV4-3 to TRBJ1-5; D ambiguous. Germline values: CDR1 LGHNA, CDR2 YSLEER. V was cut by 1 base and J by 0 bases, with 7 bases left in between. The CDR3 spans 15 residues. The CDR3 here is CASSQGHYSNQPQHF. The CDR3 coding sequence is TGCGCCAGCAGCCAAGGGCATTATAGCAATCAGCCCCAGCATTTT.

Note on this clone: In the same sample, other DNA sequences code for this CDR3. The chain employs TRBV7-9 and TRBJ2-7, with TRBD1 as a possible D gene (6 bases). The CDR3 sequence is 12 residues long. CDR1 is SEHNR, CDR2 FQNEAQ, per germline (reference sequence). V was cut by 5 bases and J by 3 bases, with 8 bases left in between. The CDR3 is CASSPGHYEQYF. The CDR3 nucleotides read TGTGCCAGCAGCCCGGGACACTACGAGCAGTACTTC. Combining the CDR3 with reference TRBV7-9 and TRBJ2-7 gives the whole variable domain DTGVSQNPRHKITKRGQNVTFRCDPISEHNRLYWYRQTLGQGPEFLTYFQNEAQLEKSRLLSDRFSAERPKGSFSTLEIQRTEQGDSAMYLCASSPGHYEQYFGPGTRLTVT.

The chain joins TRBV13 to TRBJ2-3; D is ambiguous. From germline, CDR1 is PRHDT and CDR2 FYEKMQ (reference sequence). The CDR3 loop spans 14 amino acids. V lost 8 bases, J lost 0 bases, and 12 bases lay in between. Here the CDR3 reads CASRVEASTDTQYF. CDR3 nucleotide sequence: TGTGCCAGCCGAGTAGAGGCTAGCACAGATACGCAGTATTTT.

V is TRBV5-1 and J is TRBJ2-7; 7 bases map to TRBD2. Germline values: CDR1 SGHRS, CDR2 YFSETQ. The CDR3 runs 16 residues. V shed 4 bases and J 6 bases; nucleotides not matched to a gene: 16. The CDR3, as DNA: TGCGCCAGCAGCCCGTCCTTCCGCGGGAGCTACAGCGAGCAGTACTTC. Encoded protein: CASSPSFRGSYSEQYF.

The chain is built from TRBV7-2 and TRBJ2-1; D may be TRBD2 (5 bases). The CDR3 is 15 residues long. V lost 2 bases, J lost 1 base, and 9 bases lay in between. Germline lookup yields CDR1 SGHTA and CDR2 FQGNSA. The CDR3 loop reads CASSLLRESYNEQFF. The CDR3 nucleotides are TGTGCCAGCAGCTTATTGAGGGAGTCCTACAATGAGCAGTTCTTC. Supplemented by reference TRBV7-2 and TRBJ2-1, the full variable domain reads GAGVSQSPSNKVTEKGKDVELRCDPISGHTALYWYRQSLGQGLEFLIYFQGNSAPDKSGLPSDRFSAERTGGSVSTLTIQRTQQEDSAVYLCASSLLRESYNEQFFGPGTRLTVL.

This clone showed up just once. This sequence joins TRBV5-6 and TRBJ2-3, with a tentative D call TRBD2 (6 bases). The CDR3 runs to 14 residues. V was pared by 4 bases and J by 1 base, with 10 bases between. In germline, CDR1 is SGHDT, CDR2 YYEEEE. CDR3 loop: CASSRGGGTDTQYF. In DNA form, the CDR3 reads TGTGCCAGCAGCCGGGGCGGGGGCACAGATACGCAGTATTTT.

The chain links TRBV14 to TRBJ2-1, with 9 nucleotides matching TRBD2. The ends lost 0 bases at V and 5 bases at J; junction bases unmatched: 2. Germline values: CDR1 SGHDN, CDR2 FVKESK. The CDR3 is made up of 15 amino acids. In DNA form, the CDR3 reads TGTGCCAGCAGCCAAGACAGCGGGGGGCACAATGAGCAGTTCTTC. This encodes CASSQDSGGHNEQFF.

The chain is built from TRBV11-2 and TRBJ2-7; TRBD2 agrees at 13 bases. Germline V gene lookup returns CDR1 SGHAT and CDR2 FQNNGV. This CDR3 is built from 15 residues. V was pared by 5 bases and J by 6 bases, with 7 bases of the junction left unmatched. The CDR3 DNA reads TGTGCCAGCAGCCCCGGACTAGCGGGAGCCGGCGAGCAGTACTTC. Protein sequence: CASSPGLAGAGEQYF. The full variable domain, rest sourced from reference TRBV11-2 and TRBJ2-7, is EAGVAQSPRYKIIEKRQSVAFWCNPISGHATLYWYQQILGQGPKLLIQFQNNGVVDDSQLPKDRFSAERLKGVDSTLKIQPAKLEDSAVYLCASSPGLAGAGEQYFGPGTRLTVT.

This clone was counted once. This chain connects TRBV11-2 to TRBJ1-3, with D uncertain. The CDR3 length is 15 residues. Trimming took off 1 base at V and 6 bases at J, with 13 bases between the two ends. Germline CDR1 reads SGHAT; CDR2 reads FQNNGV. The CDR3 coding sequence is TGTGCCAGCAGCTTAGGGGCAGGAGCCTTAAACACCATATATTTT. It yields the protein CASSLGAGALNTIYF.

The chain carries TRBV7-9 and TRBJ2-1; tentative D call: TRBD1 (6 bases). The CDR3 length is 14 residues. Per the germline V gene, CDR1 is SEHNR and CDR2 is FQNEAQ (reference sequence). V was clipped by 1 base and J by 10 bases, with 14 bases between them. The CDR3 region has the DNA TGTGCCAGCAGCTTAGTGGGGGCCGGCTGGGAGCAGTTCTTC. Its protein product is CASSLVGAGWEQFF. The whole variable domain, remainder taken from reference TRBV7-9 and TRBJ2-1, is DTGVSQNPRHKITKRGQNVTFRCDPISEHNRLYWYRQTLGQGPEFLTYFQNEAQLEKSRLLSDRFSAERPKGSFSTLEIQRTEQGDSAMYLCASSLVGAGWEQFFGPGTRLTVL.

This rearrangement joins TRBV7-9 to TRBJ1-1; D might be TRBD1 (5 bases). V was pared by 5 bases and J by 4 bases, with 20 bases between. CDR3 length: 16 amino acids. CDR1 and CDR2 (germline): SEHNR, FQNEAQ (reference sequence). CDR3 nucleotides: TGTGCCAGCAGCACTCCGGGACGGTGGGGAGGCACTGAAGCTTTCTTT. The encoded protein is CASSTPGRWGGTEAFF.

On this clone itself: This may arise from a read error, as a much more abundant clone is one base away. This rearrangement joins TRBV5-4 to TRBJ2-5, with D possibly being TRBD2 (6 bases). V lost 0 bases to trimming and J lost 3 bases, with 6 bases between them. Germline CDR1 is SGHNT and CDR2 is YYREEE (reference sequence). The CDR3 runs 13 residues. The CDR3 loop is CASSLGREETQYF. The DNA of the CDR3 is TGTGCCAGCAGCTTGGGGAGGGAAGAGACCCAGTACTTC.

The chain links TRBV6-5 to TRBJ2-1, with 12 nucleotides matching TRBD1. The J segment lost 7 bases and the V segment lost 0 bases, leaving 4 bases of the junction unmatched. Germline assignment: CDR1 MNHEY and CDR2 SVGAGI. The CDR3 sequence is 16 residues long. The CDR3 bases are TGTGCCAGCAGTTACTCTGGGACAGGGGGCATGAATGAGCAGTTCTTC. It yields the protein CASSYSGTGGMNEQFF.